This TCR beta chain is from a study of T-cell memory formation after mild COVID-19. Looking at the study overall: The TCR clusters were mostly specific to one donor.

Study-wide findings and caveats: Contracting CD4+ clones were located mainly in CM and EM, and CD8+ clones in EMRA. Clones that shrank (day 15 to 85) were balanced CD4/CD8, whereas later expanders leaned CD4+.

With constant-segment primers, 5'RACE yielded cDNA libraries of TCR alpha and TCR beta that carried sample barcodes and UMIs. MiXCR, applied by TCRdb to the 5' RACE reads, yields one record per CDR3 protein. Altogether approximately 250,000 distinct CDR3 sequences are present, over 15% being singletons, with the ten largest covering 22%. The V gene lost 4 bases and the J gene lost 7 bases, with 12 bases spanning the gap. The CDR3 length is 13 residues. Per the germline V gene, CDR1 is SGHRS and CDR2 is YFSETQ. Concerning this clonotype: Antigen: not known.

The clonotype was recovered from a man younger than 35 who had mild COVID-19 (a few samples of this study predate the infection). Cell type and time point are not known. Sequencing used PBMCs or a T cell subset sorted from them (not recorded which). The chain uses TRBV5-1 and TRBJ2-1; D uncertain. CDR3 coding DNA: TGCGCCAGCAGCCTAACTACTTGGAATGAGCAGTTCTTC. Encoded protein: CASSLTTWNEQFF.